What follows is one T cell receptor beta chain and its context. These data are taken from a study of beta chain features in type 1 diabetes. Since all of the isolated RNA was reverse transcribed, expressed TCRB transcripts were what got sequenced. Measured with immunoSEQ multiplex PCR; TCRdb has only the in-frame clones, and not every one. The sample includes 300,000 to 350,000 clones, roughly 8% of them seen just once. The receptor was isolated from a woman younger than 35 in good health. Sample: central memory CD4+ T cells from blood.

CDR3 residues: CASRGIRGSYEQYF. As DNA, the CDR3 is TGTGCCAGCAGGGGCATTCGGGGATCCTACGAGCAGTACTTC. This chain uses TRBV2 with TRBJ2-7; D is perhaps TRBD2 (5 bases). This CDR3 region has 14 residues. V was trimmed by 6 bases and J by 1 base, leaving 13 bases between them. Germline V gene sequence: CDR1 SNHLY, CDR2 FYNNEI.